The present entry profiles one TCR beta chain with its context. Germline V gives CDR1 SGHDN, CDR2 FVKESK. After removal of 4 bases from V and 3 bases from J, the junction contained 6 bases not matched to a gene. The CDR3 totals 15 residues. The authors' processing: Nucleated cell number was recorded as an estimate derived from reference gene primer amplification. TCRdb's copy holds only in-frame clones and misses some; the assay was immunoSEQ multiplex PCR. The D gene and trimming were derived from the DNA, and the V and J assignments and clone size from that table. Among under 200,000 clones listed, about 85% were seen once. The Seattle patients, enrolled during active infection, were followed longitudinally. The data belong to a study of blood T cell repertoires in COVID-19. Looking at the study overall: Samples representing acute and convalescent COVID-19 were sourced from the United States, Italy and Spain.

The source is a woman between 45 and 60 years old with COVID-19, enrolled during active disease. The chain has TRBV14 and TRBJ2-3, with 8 bases aligning to TRBD1. Sequenced input: peripheral blood. CDR3 amino acids: CASSPQRTGTDTQYF. The CDR3 DNA reads as TGTGCCAGCAGCCCCCAAAGGACAGGGACAGATACGCAGTATTTT. Complete variable domain (other parts from reference TRBV14 and TRBJ2-3): EAGVTQFPSHSVIEKGQTVTLRCDPISGHDNLYWYRRVMGKEIKFLLHFVKESKQDESGMPNNRFLAERTGGTYSTLKVQPAELEDSGVYFCASSPQRTGTDTQYFGPGTRLTVL.